Listed here are 30 T cell receptor beta chains from one sample, sequenced in a study of T cell changes during pregnancy in multiple sclerosis. Only in-frame clones appear in the TCRdb table, and some are missing; sequencing was by immunoSEQ multiplex PCR. The table includes just under 60,000 clones, 80% to 95% detected once. This specimen was peripheral blood, taken in the first trimester of pregnancy. These receptors were obtained from a female donor with multiple sclerosis, enrolled in a pregnancy study.

The V and J genes are TRBV7-2 and TRBJ1-1; 7 positions match TRBD1. Trimming removed 3 bases from V and 3 bases from J; junction bases left unmatched: 4. CDR1 and CDR2 from the germline V gene are SGHTA and FQGNSA. This CDR3 spans 14 amino acids. The CDR3 DNA follows: TGTGCCAGCAGCTTGATCAGGGGGGACACTGAAGCTTTCTTT. It yields the protein CASSLIRGDTEAFF.

The genes are TRBV19 and TRBJ2-1, with D perhaps matching TRBD1 (5 bases). Trimming cost V 8 bases and J 8 bases, with 16 bases left between them. Germline V gene data show CDR1 as LNHDA and CDR2 as SQIVND (reference sequence). CDR3 length: 13 amino acids. The DNA of the CDR3 is TGTGCCAGTGGCAGGGAAAGGCCGGATGAGCAGTTCTTC. Translated, it gives CASGRERPDEQFF.

This clone was found many times. This chain uses TRBV7-2 with TRBJ1-2; possibly TRBD1 for D (6 bases). The germline V gene encodes CDR1 SGHTA and CDR2 FQGNSA. The CDR3 is 15 amino acids. V was trimmed by 1 base and J by 6 bases, leaving 15 bases between them. CDR3 bases: TGTGCCAGCAGCTTAGAGACAGGATACTCGGATGGCTACACCTTC. This encodes CASSLETGYSDGYTF.

The chain joins TRBV7-2 to TRBJ2-7, with 10 bases identical to TRBD2. With V trimmed by 5 bases and J by 6 bases, 7 bases remained unmatched. The CDR3 is 14 residues long. Germline CDR1 and CDR2: SGHTA and FQGNSA. CDR3 DNA sequence: TGTGCCAGCAGCACACTAGCGGGGCGACCCGAGCAGTACTTC. This encodes CASSTLAGRPEQYF. The full variable domain, completed using reference TRBV7-2 and TRBJ2-7, is GAGVSQSPSNKVTEKGKDVELRCDPISGHTALYWYRQSLGQGLEFLIYFQGNSAPDKSGLPSDRFSAERTGGSVSTLTIQRTQQEDSAVYLCASSTLAGRPEQYFGPGTRLTVT.

Concerning this clone itself: Other DNA sequences in the same sample also yield this CDR3. J is TRBJ2-3 and V is TRBV11-2; tentative D call: TRBD1 (5 bases). The CDR3 runs 13 residues. Germline CDR1 and CDR2: SGHAT and FQNNGV. V was clipped by 1 base and J by 6 bases, with 8 bases between them. The CDR3 nucleotides are TGTGCCAGCAGCTTAGCTGGGGCCGATACGCAGTATTTT. Residues: CASSLAGADTQYF.

J is TRBJ1-4 and V is TRBV6-6; 9 positions agree with TRBD1. V was clipped by 6 bases and J by 7 bases; unmatched bases: 9. The CDR3 has 15 amino acids. Germline V CDR1 and CDR2: MNHNY, SVGAGI (reference sequence). The CDR3 DNA reads as TGTGCCAGCAGACTGGGGACAGGGAAGGGTGAAAAACTGTTTTTT. Its protein is CASRLGTGKGEKLFF.

This clone was picked up one time. V gene TRBV5-4 combines with J gene TRBJ2-1, with 7 bases matching TRBD2. The V and J ends lost 3 bases and 8 bases, in that order; junction bases with no gene match: 5. The germline gives CDR1 SGHNT, CDR2 YYREEE (reference sequence). This CDR3 is built from 13 residues. CDR3 sequence reads: CASSSGGSDEQFF. CDR3 nucleotides: TGTGCCAGCAGCTCCGGGGGGTCCGATGAGCAGTTCTTC.

The chain employs TRBV21-1 and TRBJ2-1; TRBD1, the table's D call, was not compared with the DNA. TRBV21-1 is described as a pseudogene. The CDR3 is 15 amino acids. The CDR3 DNA follows: TGTGCCAGCAGCCCAGACAGGGACCCCGACAATGAGCAGTTCTTC. Translating it yields CASSPDRDPDNEQFF.

The rearrangement links TRBV9 to TRBJ1-3; D is possibly TRBD1 (6 bases). The CDR3 contains 15 residues. Germline loops: CDR1 SGDLS, CDR2 YYNGEE. Trimming cost V 1 base and J 4 bases, with 12 bases left between them. The CDR3 bases are TGTGCCAGCAGCGTATTGGGGGCCGACGGAAACACCATATATTTT. Residues: CASSVLGADGNTIYF.

This rearrangement joins TRBV19 to TRBJ1-5; D uncertain. Germline V gives CDR1 LNHDA, CDR2 SQIVND (reference sequence). The CDR3 totals 15 residues. V gave up 3 bases and J gave up 9 bases, with 18 bases separating them. CDR3 sequence reads: CASSIGVMGNMPQHF. CDR3 in DNA: TGTGCCAGTAGTATCGGGGTGATGGGGAATATGCCCCAGCATTTT.

The chain carries TRBV6-5 and TRBJ2-7; possibly TRBD1 for D (6 bases). This CDR3 is 14 amino acids long. V dropped 8 bases and J dropped 2 bases, with 16 bases sitting between them. In germline, CDR1 is MNHEY, CDR2 SVGAGI. The CDR3 reads CASATQDRPYEQYF. The CDR3 DNA reads TGTGCCAGCGCGACCCAAGACAGGCCCTACGAGCAGTACTTC.

The rearrangement links TRBV7-3 to TRBJ1-6; 7 bases agree with TRBD1. CDR3 size: 14 residues. The germline V gene has CDR1 SGHTA and CDR2 FQGTGA. With 4 bases clipped from V and 7 bases from J, the junction kept 4 bases outside the gene matches. The CDR3: CASSYRGGNSPLHF. CDR3 in DNA: TGTGCCAGCAGCTACAGGGGTGGGAATTCACCCCTCCACTTT.

The chain carries TRBV27 and TRBJ1-5; D is possibly TRBD1 (6 bases). The CDR3 sequence is 17 residues long. The V and J ends lost 3 bases and 5 bases respectively, with 20 bases between them. Germline-derived CDR1 and CDR2 are MNHEY and SMNVEV (reference sequence). The CDR3 bases are TGTGCCAGCAGTTTTCGGGCGGGTTCAGGGGCATATCAGCCCCAGCATTTT. Protein: CASSFRAGSGAYQPQHF.

V and J are TRBV10-1 and TRBJ2-5; 7 nucleotides line up with TRBD2. Germline-derived CDR1 and CDR2 are WNHNN and SYGVQD (reference sequence). The CDR3 is 14 residues long. Germline trimming cut 3 bases from V and 3 bases from J; bases unmatched to any gene: 4. The CDR3 DNA reads as TGCGCCAGCAGTGAAGATCGGGGGGAAGAGACCCAGTACTTC. Amino acids: CASSEDRGEETQYF.

The chain links TRBV6-5 to TRBJ2-4; the D gene is possibly TRBD2 (5 bases). Germline V gene sequence: CDR1 MNHEY, CDR2 SVGAGI. V shed 6 bases and J shed 8 bases, with 14 bases lying between them. The CDR3 spans 13 residues. CDR3 nucleotides: TGTGCCAGCAGGTCCGACGGGCGGGACATTCAGTACTTC. It yields the protein CASRSDGRDIQYF.

Note on this clone: The identical CDR3 is also encoded by other nucleotide sequences in the sample. J is TRBJ2-7 and V is TRBV19; tentative D call: TRBD1 (5 bases). The CDR3 is 14 residues long. V was clipped by 2 bases and J by 3 bases, with 11 bases between them. Looked up from germline, CDR1 is LNHDA and CDR2 is SQIVND (reference sequence). The chain's CDR3 is CASSIQGGSYEQYF. The CDR3 DNA is TGTGCCAGTAGTATACAGGGTGGTAGCTACGAGCAGTACTTC.

The chain has TRBV5-5 and TRBJ1-5; 10 nucleotides match TRBD1. The trim removed 4 bases at V and 0 bases at J, leaving 7 bases unmatched. CDR1 and CDR2 from the germline V gene are SGHKS and YYEKEE (reference sequence). The CDR3 extends over 17 amino acids. The CDR3 region has the DNA TGTGCCAGCAGCGCCGGGACAGGGGCGCCTAGCAATCAGCCCCAGCATTTT. Its translation is CASSAGTGAPSNQPQHF.

The chain couples TRBV5-6 to TRBJ2-7; the D gene is possibly TRBD1 (5 bases). With 1 base removed from V and 5 bases from J, the gap between germline ends came to 7 bases. CDR3 length: 12 amino acids. Germline V gene sequence: CDR1 SGHDT, CDR2 YYEEEE. The CDR3 protein is CASSLTQDEQYF. The CDR3 DNA reads TGTGCCAGCAGCTTGACACAGGACGAGCAGTACTTC.

The chain employs TRBV7-6 and TRBJ2-1; 7 bases fit TRBD1. CDR1 and CDR2 (germline): SGHVS, FNYEAQ. The CDR3 consists of 15 residues. V shed 5 bases and J 5 bases; nucleotides not matched to a gene: 9. CDR3 residues: CASSNTGTANNEQFF. The CDR3, as DNA: TGTGCCAGCAGCAACACCGGGACAGCAAACAATGAGCAGTTCTTC.

The chain links TRBV6-6 to TRBJ1-2; D ambiguous. The CDR3 consists of 15 residues. CDR1 MNHNY and CDR2 SVGAGI come from the germline V gene (reference sequence). V dropped 0 bases and J dropped 2 bases, with 10 bases sitting between them. As DNA, the CDR3 is TGTGCCAGCAGTTACTCGACCCGACTAAACTATGGCTACACCTTC. Translating it yields CASSYSTRLNYGYTF.

The chain has TRBV4-3 and TRBJ2-5, with TRBD1 as a possible D gene (5 bases). The V and J ends lost 4 bases and 2 bases respectively, with 8 bases between them. The germline V gene has CDR1 LGHNA and CDR2 YSLEER. The CDR3 loop spans 13 amino acids. The CDR3 DNA reads TGCGCCAGCAGCCCCCGACAGCAAGAGACCCAGTACTTC. As protein: CASSPRQQETQYF.

This sequence joins TRBV4-1 and TRBJ2-1; 9 positions match TRBD2. The CDR3 totals 16 residues. In germline, CDR1 is MGHRA, CDR2 YSYEKL. J was trimmed by 3 bases and V by 1 base; bases with no gene match: 4. The CDR3 loop reads CASSQGGAGGYNEQFF. The CDR3 DNA reads as TGCGCCAGCAGCCAAGGGGGAGCGGGGGGCTACAATGAGCAGTTCTTC.

This chain joins TRBV7-2 and TRBJ1-5; weak D call: TRBD1 (6 bases). The V and J ends lost 5 bases and 8 bases respectively, with 13 bases between them. The CDR3 is made up of 13 amino acids. Germline lookup yields CDR1 SGHTA and CDR2 FQGNSA. DNA of the CDR3: TGTGCCAGCAGCCCCGCTGGGGGCGAGCCCCAGCATTTT. This translates into CASSPAGGEPQHF.

The J gene is TRBJ2-1, the V gene TRBV5-8, with D perhaps TRBD1 (5 bases). The V and J ends lost 7 bases and 4 bases respectively, with 12 bases between them. The V gene's germline CDR1 is SGHTS and CDR2 YDEGEE. This CDR3 is 13 amino acids long. The CDR3 sequence: CASGADPYNEQFF. The CDR3 nucleotides are TGTGCCAGCGGGGCCGACCCGTACAATGAGCAGTTCTTC.

The genes are TRBV7-2 and TRBJ2-3, with 12 positions matching TRBD2. This CDR3 is built from 19 residues. Trimming cost V 1 base and J 0 bases; bases outside gene matches: 8. Germline V gene sequence: CDR1 SGHTA, CDR2 FQGNSA. Written as DNA, the CDR3 is TGTGCCAGCAGCTTAGTAGCTAGCGGGGGGGGGTCGAGCACAGATACGCAGTATTTT. Translating gives CASSLVASGGGSSTDTQYF.

A single count supports this clone. V gene TRBV30 combines with J gene TRBJ1-2; the D gene is possibly TRBD1 (5 bases). This CDR3 has 15 residues. Germline values: CDR1 GTSNPN, CDR2 SVGIG (reference sequence). V dropped 3 bases and J dropped 8 bases, with 22 bases sitting between them. The CDR3 DNA sequence: TGTGCCTGGAGGGGGCAGGCTCGTGAACTATCGGGCTACACCTTC. Amino acid sequence: CAWRGQARELSGYTF.

This rearrangement joins TRBV21-1 to TRBJ1-5; TRBD1 is the table's D call, not checked against the DNA. TRBV21-1 is noted as a pseudogene. This CDR3 is 14 amino acids long. The CDR3: CAGRQGGENQPQHF. The CDR3 bases are TGTGCCGGGAGACAGGGGGGGGAAAATCAGCCCCAGCATTTT.

This clone was recorded once. This chain connects TRBV30 to TRBJ2-7; D is unresolved. CDR1 is GTSNPN, CDR2 SVGIG, per germline (reference sequence). The V end lost 5 bases, the J end lost 5 bases, and 13 bases lay between the germline ends. The CDR3 covers 12 residues. This CDR3 reads CAWGHIVNEQYF. As DNA, the CDR3 is TGTGCCTGGGGGCATATTGTCAACGAGCAGTACTTC. Full variable domain (missing parts from reference TRBV30 and TRBJ2-7): SQTIHQWPATLVQPVGSPLSLECTVEGTSNPNLYWYRQAAGRGLQLLFYSVGIGQISSEVPQNLSASRPQDRQFILSSKKLLLSDSGFYLCAWGHIVNEQYFGPGTRLTVT.

V and J are TRBV5-6 and TRBJ2-7; D unresolved. Trimming removed 1 base at V and 5 bases at J, with 7 bases between. The germline CDR1 and CDR2 sequences are SGHDT and YYEEEE. This CDR3 region has 12 residues. The CDR3 region is CASSLFGHEQYF. In DNA form, the CDR3 reads TGTGCCAGCAGCTTGTTTGGCCACGAGCAGTACTTC.

The genes are TRBV19 and TRBJ1-1; no definite D call. The CDR3 extends over 13 amino acids. V was clipped by 6 bases and J by 0 bases, with 8 bases between them. Germline V lookup: CDR1 LNHDA, CDR2 SQIVND (reference sequence). In DNA form, the CDR3 reads TGTGCCAGTAGCGCGGGGATGAACACTGAAGCTTTCTTT. Protein product: CASSAGMNTEAFF. The full variable domain, its missing parts supplied by reference TRBV19 and TRBJ1-1, is DGGITQSPKYLFRKEGQNVTLSCEQNLNHDAMYWYRQDPGQGLRLIYYSQIVNDFQKGDIAEGYSVSREKKESFPLTVTSAQKNPTAFYLCASSAGMNTEAFFGQGTRLTVV.